This T cell receptor beta chain appears in the sequencing data of a study of hypomethylating agent response in myelodysplastic syndrome. Background on the study: Of the myelodysplastic syndrome patients, under 10 were male, 2 female. Of these patients, roughly 6 responded (complete response or hematologic improvement) and 4 or 5 did not.

Original data processing: Previously reported viral-epitope specificity per VDJdb covered 1.5% to 2% of 150,000 to 200,000 unique clonotypes. Profiling relied on immunoSEQ multiplex PCR, and the TCRdb table lists in-frame clones only, not all of them. For V, J and clone size, that table is used; D and trimming come from the DNA. This sample has approximately 1,300 clones, with approximately 84% found just once. Germline CDR1 and CDR2: GTSNPN and SVGIG (reference sequence). The CDR3 runs 12 residues. V was cut by 0 bases and J by 5 bases, with 5 bases left in between. The clonotype was recovered from a human donor with myelodysplastic syndrome. The J gene is TRBJ2-1, the V gene TRBV30; D call uncertain. Sample: bone marrow, taken before or after starting hypomethylating agent treatment for myelodysplastic syndrome (not recorded which). The CDR3 DNA reads TGTGCCTGGAGTGTACTTAACAATGAGCAGTTCTTC. Encoded protein: CAWSVLNNEQFF.